One TCR beta chain is described in this entry. Antigen unknown. This table comes from immunoSEQ multiplex PCR, and its TCRdb copy is limited to in-frame clones, with some not included. The repertoire holds roughly 80,000 clones, with nearly 95% as singletons. Trimming left V 4 bases short and J 0 bases short, with 16 bases between. Per the germline V gene, CDR1 is SNHLY and CDR2 is FYNNEI. This CDR3 has 17 amino acids. This sample is part of a study of cytomegalovirus exposure and HLA in healthy donors. General observations from the study: The authors listed approximately 150 TCR beta chains as cytomegalovirus-associated. Subsequent analysis of the 110 or so validation repertoires found a tendency for first-cohort TCR clusters to co-occur.

This rearrangement joins TRBV2 to TRBJ2-1, with D possibly matching TRBD1 (5 bases). Sequencing was carried out using PBMCs. This clonotype was sampled from a woman aged 18 to 35 in good health and CMV-seronegative. This CDR3 is CASSVPAAGNSYNEQFF. As DNA, the CDR3 is TGTGCCAGCAGTGTCCCGGCGGCAGGGAACTCCTACAATGAGCAGTTCTTC.